The T cell receptor (beta chain) under discussion was sequenced for a study of blood T cell repertoires in COVID-19. Here immunoSEQ multiplex PCR was the method, and the copy in TCRdb shows in-frame clones only, minus some. Counted here are some 70,000 clones, 90% occurring once; the ten biggest clones make up less than 7.5%. V gave up 4 bases and J gave up 5 bases; unmatched junction bases: 5. Per the germline V gene, CDR1 is SEHNR and CDR2 is FQNEAQ (reference sequence). This CDR3 is built from 15 residues. Material: peripheral blood. This TCR was recovered from a woman at least 80 years old with active COVID-19. The rearrangement uses TRBV7-9 and TRBJ2-1, with 10 bases fitting TRBD2. Written as DNA, the CDR3 is TGTGCCAGCAGCTACCTAGCGGGAGTGGACAATGAGCAGTTCTTC. Encoded protein: CASSYLAGVDNEQFF.